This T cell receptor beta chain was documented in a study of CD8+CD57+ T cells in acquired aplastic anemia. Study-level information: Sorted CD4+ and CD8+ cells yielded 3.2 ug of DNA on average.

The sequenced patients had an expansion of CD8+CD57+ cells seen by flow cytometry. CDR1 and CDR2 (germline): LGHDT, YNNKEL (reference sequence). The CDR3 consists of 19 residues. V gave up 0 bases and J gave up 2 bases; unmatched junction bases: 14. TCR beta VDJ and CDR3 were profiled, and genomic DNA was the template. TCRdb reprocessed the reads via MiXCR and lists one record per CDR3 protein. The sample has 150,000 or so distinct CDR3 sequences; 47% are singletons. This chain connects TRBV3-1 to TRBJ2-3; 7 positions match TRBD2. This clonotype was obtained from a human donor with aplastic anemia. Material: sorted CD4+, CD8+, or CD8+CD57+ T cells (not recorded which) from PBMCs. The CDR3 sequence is CASSQDVSASGHPTDTQYF. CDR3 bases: TGTGCCAGCAGCCAAGATGTTAGTGCTAGCGGTCACCCCACAGATACGCAGTATTTT.